This T cell receptor beta chain was retrieved from a study of control samples from healthy donors and cancer patients. V lost 2 bases and J 8 bases, leaving 11 bases between the germline ends. Germline V gives CDR1 SGHNT, CDR2 YYREEE (reference sequence). CDR3 length: 13 amino acids. TCRdb's copy holds only in-frame clones and misses some; the assay was immunoSEQ multiplex PCR. Of 150,000 or so clones in the sample, about 91% are singletons; the top ten hold about 5.3%. The sequencing input was blood. The origin of this receptor is a woman in her 30s in good health. The chain is built from TRBV5-4 and TRBJ2-1; perhaps D is TRBD1 or TRBD2 (5 bases each). The DNA of the CDR3 is TGTGCCAGCAGCTTAGGGACCGCTCATGAGCAGTTCTTC. Its translation: CASSLGTAHEQFF. Variable domain in full (rest from reference TRBV5-4 and TRBJ2-1): ETGVTQSPTHLIKTRGQQVTLRCSSQSGHNTVSWYQQALGQGPQFIFQYYREEENGRGNFPPRFSGLQFPNYSSELNVNALELDDSALYLCASSLGTAHEQFFGPGTRLTVL.